The 11 T cell receptor beta chains given below trace back to one sample, sequenced in a study of molecular identifiers for immune sequencing clone quantification. TCRdb reprocessed the PCR reads with MiXCR, giving one entry per CDR3 protein. In the table there are about 630,000 distinct CDR3 sequences, 25% of which are singletons. Material for sequencing was naive CD8+ T cells from blood, with Jurkat cell RNA spiked in. Subset meaning: FACS-sorted CD8+CD4-CCR7+CD45RA+ naive T cells. The receptors shown here come from a human donor in good health. Some libraries in this study had Jurkat cell RNA spiked in.

Concerning this clonotype: This may arise from a read error, as a much more abundant clone is one base away. The rearrangement uses TRBV30 and TRBJ2-3; D is perhaps TRBD2 (5 bases). The germline V and J ends were trimmed by 2 bases and 2 bases, with 11 bases remaining between them. In germline, CDR1 is GTSNPN, CDR2 SVGIG (reference sequence). The CDR3 has 14 amino acids. The DNA of the CDR3 is TGTGCCTGGAGTCCCGCGGGCCCCACAGATACGCAGTATTTT. Translation: CAWSPAGPTDTQYF.

This clonotype occurred many times. The rearrangement links TRBV5-1 to TRBJ2-3, with D possibly TRBD2 on 5 matching bases. Per germline, CDR1 SGHRS and CDR2 YFSETQ. The CDR3 totals 14 residues. Trimming took off 2 bases at V and 6 bases at J, with 13 bases between the two ends. The CDR3: CASSFISIADTQYF. CDR3 bases: TGCGCCAGCAGCTTTATATCAATAGCGGATACGCAGTATTTT.

V and J are TRBV9 and TRBJ2-3; unclear D gene. CDR3 length equals 16 residues. Germline V gene sequence: CDR1 SGDLS, CDR2 YYNGEE. Trimming took 0 bases from V and 2 from J, leaving 13 bases between them. The CDR3 region has the DNA TGTGCCAGCAGCGTAGAGGGTAGTGCTATCACAGATACGCAGTATTTT. It yields the protein CASSVEGSAITDTQYF.

As to this clonotype: Without the conserved terminal phenylalanine or tryptophan, this CDR3 likely stems from a read error. The rearrangement joins TRBV9 to TRBJ1-2; possible D gene TRBD1, 6 bases. Per the germline V gene, CDR1 is SGDLS and CDR2 is YYNGEE. CDR3 length equals 15 residues. Trimming took 4 bases from V and 8 from J, leaving 21 bases between them. The CDR3 DNA is TGTGCCAGCAGCTTCGCGGACAGTCTCTTTGAGGGCTACACCTCC. Translating gives CASSFADSLFEGYTS.

Note on this clonotype: A much larger clone is a single base away; this may be a read error. The rearrangement uses TRBV20-1 and TRBJ2-3; 8 positions match TRBD2. The CDR3 is 15 amino acids. The germline V gene encodes CDR1 DFQATT and CDR2 SNEGSKA (reference sequence). J was trimmed by 10 bases and V by 3 bases; bases with no gene match: 15. CDR3 sequence: CSARGERGRADPQYF. Here the CDR3 DNA reads TGCAGTGCTAGGGGGGAGCGGGGGCGAGCGGATCCGCAGTATTTT.

This chain connects TRBV6-2 or TRBV6-3 to TRBJ1-2; D is possibly TRBD1 (6 bases). The CDR3 extends over 16 amino acids. V lost 8 bases to trimming and J lost 4 bases, with 23 bases between them. CDR1 and CDR2 from the germline V gene are MNHEY and SVGEGT. CDR3 in amino acids: CASRAGASLLLYGYTF. The CDR3, as DNA: TGTGCCAGCCGGGCAGGGGCCAGCCTCCTCCTCTATGGCTACACCTTC.

The rearrangement joins TRBV7-9 to TRBJ2-5, with 10 bases aligning to TRBD2. Germline CDR1 SEHNR, CDR2 FQNEAQ (reference sequence). J was trimmed by 1 base and V by 1 base; bases with no gene match: 3. The CDR3 has 16 residues. DNA for the CDR3: TGTGCCAGCAGCTTAGTGGGGACTAGCGTCCAAGAGACCCAGTACTTC. Protein sequence: CASSLVGTSVQETQYF. Full variable domain (rest looked up from reference TRBV7-9 and TRBJ2-5): DTGVSQNPRHKITKRGQNVTFRCDPISEHNRLYWYRQTLGQGPEFLTYFQNEAQLEKSRLLSDRFSAERPKGSFSTLEIQRTEQGDSAMYLCASSLVGTSVQETQYFGPGTRLLVL.

J is TRBJ2-2 and V is TRBV19; 8 bases align to TRBD2. The CDR3 is 14 residues long. V lost 6 bases to trimming and J lost 6 bases; unmatched junction nucleotides: 6. Germline CDR1 is LNHDA and CDR2 is SQIVND (reference sequence). The CDR3 region is CASRDWTSPGELFF. For the CDR3, the DNA is TGTGCCAGTAGGGACTGGACTAGCCCCGGGGAGCTGTTTTTT.

About this clonotype: Just one base apart from a much larger clone, this may be a read error. The V gene is TRBV6-5, the J gene TRBJ2-3; D ambiguous. From germline, CDR1 is MNHEY and CDR2 SVGAGI. V lost 5 bases to trimming and J lost 7 bases, with 16 bases between them. This CDR3 region has 14 residues. The CDR3: CASSPASEENTQYF. The CDR3 DNA sequence: TGTGCCAGCAGTCCGGCAAGTGAGGAAAATACGCAGTATTTT.

Ten or more counts support this clonotype. The rearrangement links TRBV27 to TRBJ2-7, with TRBD2 as a possible D gene (6 bases). The CDR3 covers 14 residues. With 3 bases removed from V and 4 bases from J, the gap between germline ends came to 13 bases. Germline values: CDR1 MNHEY, CDR2 SMNVEV (reference sequence). The CDR3 DNA reads as TGTGCCAGCAGTTTGTTAGCGGAGAGATACGAGCAGTACTTC. Protein product: CASSLLAERYEQYF.

The chain uses TRBV4-1 and TRBJ2-7, with D possibly being TRBD2 (7 bases). The CDR3 length is 17 residues. Trimming stripped 1 base from V and 8 bases from J, with 24 bases between. Per the germline V gene, CDR1 is MGHRA and CDR2 is YSYEKL. In nucleotides, the CDR3 is TGCGCCAGCAGCCAAGGTGCCGGGGGGCCAGGAAAATACAAGCAGTACTTC. This gives the protein CASSQGAGGPGKYKQYF.